This T cell receptor beta chain was obtained from a study of response to subunit inactivated influenza vaccine. TCRdb itself ran the RT-PCR reads through MiXCR, one entry per CDR3 protein. This sample yields approximately 700,000 distinct CDR3 sequences, of which approximately 14% are seen a single time; 11% belongs to the top ten. This clonotype was seen many times. The CDR3 length is 17 residues. Germline V gives CDR1 SQVTM, CDR2 ANQGSEA. Trimming took 6 bases from V and 2 from J; bases not matched to a gene: 12. The TCR originated in a middle-aged man who received an inactivated influenza vaccine. The sample in question was PBMCs from blood, obtained about 11 days after vaccination. The chain is built from TRBV29-1 and TRBJ2-7; 14 nucleotides agree with TRBD2. The CDR3 is CSVEKGLAGEHTYEQYF. The CDR3 bases are TGCAGCGTCGAAAAGGGACTAGCGGGAGAGCATACCTACGAGCAGTACTTC.